These 3 T cell receptor beta chains share one sample of origin, sequenced in a study of T-cell reconstitution after alpha-beta-depleted transplantation in children. Unique molecular identifiers featured in how the TCRbeta library was prepared. One entry per CDR3 protein, called by TCRdb with MiXCR from the PCR reads. Seen here are 150,000 to 200,000 distinct CDR3 sequences, 5.5% to 7% observed once, and the top ten hold just over 4.5%. The sample in question was PBMCs, obtained before TCRalphabeta/CD19-depleted stem cell transplant. The receptors were gathered from a girl under two years old with combined immunodeficiency, due to receive a stem cell transplant.

There are many counts of this clonotype. The chain is built from TRBV4-2 and TRBJ2-6; unclear D gene. The CDR3 consists of 16 residues. The V end was cut by 0 bases, the J end by 0 bases, with 6 bases between. CDR1 is LGHNA, CDR2 YNFKEQ, per germline. The CDR3 DNA reads as TGTGCCAGCAGCCAAGAGGAATACTCTGGGGCCAACGTCCTGACTTTC. Translation gives CASSQEEYSGANVLTF.

At least ten counts were recorded for this clonotype. This chain links TRBV12-3 or TRBV12-4 with TRBJ1-1; unclear D gene. This CDR3 has 13 residues. Trimming took off 6 bases at V and 5 bases at J, with 13 bases between the two ends. CDR3 coding DNA: TGTGCCAGCAGCCGAGGAGGGAGGACTGAAGCTTTCTTT. Encoded protein: CASSRGGRTEAFF.

Ten or more counts support this clonotype. As DNA, the CDR3 is TGTGCCAGCAGCCTTTTCTTCAGGGAAGAGACCCAGTACTTC. Its protein is CASSLFFREETQYF. The V gene is TRBV3-1, the J gene TRBJ2-5; maybe TRBD1 (5 bases). Trimming removed 4 bases at V and 3 bases at J, with 12 bases between. This CDR3 is built from 14 residues. Looked up from germline, CDR1 is LGHDT and CDR2 is YNNKEL (reference sequence).